Following are 7 T cell receptor beta chains from one sample sequenced in a study of cytomegalovirus exposure and HLA in healthy donors. Researchers ran the PCR with 60 Vbeta and 13 Jbeta primers. Assay used: immunoSEQ multiplex PCR; TCRdb lists only in-frame clones, some missing. This sample has about 64,000 clones; 85% occur once, and the top ten carry around a tenth. The sample taken for sequencing was PBMCs. These receptors were obtained from a female donor in good health and CMV-seronegative.

The rearrangement links TRBV9 to TRBJ1-1; 8 bases are shared with TRBD1. This CDR3 region has 14 residues. The V gene end was trimmed by 4 bases and the J gene end by 8 bases; junction bases not matched to a gene: 10. Germline CDR1 reads SGDLS; CDR2 reads YYNGEE. The CDR3 here is CASSTRGTGTEAFF. The CDR3 DNA reads TGTGCCAGCAGCACCCGCGGGACAGGTACGGAAGCTTTCTTT. The whole variable domain, remainder taken from reference TRBV9 and TRBJ1-1, is DSGVTQTPKHLITATGQRVTLRCSPRSGDLSVYWYQQSLDQGLQFLIQYYNGEERAKGNILERFSAQQFPDLHSELNLSSLELGDSALYFCASSTRGTGTEAFFGQGTRLTVV.

The chain recombines TRBV7-9 with TRBJ1-1; D is uncertain. The ends were cut back, 5 bases at V and 6 bases at J, with 10 bases in the middle. The CDR3 runs 12 residues. Germline V gene data show CDR1 as SEHNR and CDR2 as FQNEAQ (reference sequence). The CDR3 loop is CASSPTLAEAFF. CDR3 nucleotide sequence: TGTGCCAGCAGCCCGACACTCGCTGAAGCTTTCTTT.

The rearrangement links TRBV7-4 to TRBJ1-3; D not certain. Germline V CDR1 and CDR2: SGHVT, SQSDAQ. This CDR3 is built from 17 residues. V was shortened by 4 bases and J by 0 bases, with 16 bases between the two germline ends. The CDR3: CASSSSPTQISGNTIYF. The CDR3 nucleotides read TGTGCCAGCAGCTCTAGCCCGACGCAAATCTCTGGAAACACCATATATTTT.

CDR3: CASSPDSIYEQYF. The DNA of the CDR3 is TGTGCCAGCAGTCCGGACAGTATCTACGAGCAGTACTTC. The genes are TRBV28 and TRBJ2-7; TRBD1 might be the D (6 bases). With 5 bases removed from V and 3 bases from J, the gap between germline ends came to 11 bases. CDR1 and CDR2 (germline): MDHEN, SYDVKM. CDR3 size: 13 residues.

The table lists this clone with a count of one. The gene calls are TRBV18 and TRBJ2-7; D remains unclear. Germline CDR1 is KGHSH and CDR2 is LQKENI. Trimming removed 3 bases from V and 7 bases from J, with 19 bases in between. The CDR3 length is 15 residues. The CDR3 is CASSPPARPLGEQYF. The CDR3 coding sequence is TGTGCCAGCTCACCCCCCGCCCGGCCCCTCGGGGAGCAGTACTTC.

This clone was seen a single time. The V and J genes are TRBV27 and TRBJ2-1, with TRBD1 matching over 8 bases. Germline CDR1 and CDR2: MNHEY and SMNVEV (reference sequence). V lost 5 bases to trimming and J lost 2 bases; unmatched junction nucleotides: 5. CDR3 length: 15 amino acids. CDR3 sequence: CASSPTGAAYNEQFF. The CDR3 DNA is TGTGCCAGCAGTCCGACAGGGGCGGCCTACAATGAGCAGTTCTTC.

Only one count was recorded for this clone. The chain couples TRBV10-3 to TRBJ2-5; a weak D match, TRBD1 (5 bases). The ends were cut back, 2 bases at V and 9 bases at J, with 13 bases in the middle. In germline, CDR1 is ENHRY, CDR2 SYGVKD. This CDR3 is built from 13 residues. Here the CDR3 DNA reads TGTGCCATCAGTGAGCCAGGGAAAGGGGCCCAGTACTTC. Amino acids: CAISEPGKGAQYF.